This TCR beta chain was captured by sequencing in a study of cytomegalovirus exposure and HLA in healthy donors (dated by TCRdb to 2016 to 2017). General notes on the study: In an earlier analysis of 550 to 750 of the donors, roughly 300 Gb of sequence data and 117 million unique TCR beta sequences from 150 million to 200 million T cells were reported. A later analysis re-examined previously published TCR beta repertoires from roughly 720 donors and added high-resolution HLA genotyping to investigate patterns of TCR occurrence. All discovery cohort repertoires had been generated on a single sequencing platform. The study aimed to test whether cataloging public T cell receptors could reveal signatures of past pathogen exposure. To predict cytomegalovirus infection status, the study brought together high-throughput TCR immunosequencing, statistical association of individual TCRs with disease status, and machine learning. A later genetic analysis took genome-wide SNP genotypes for about three fifths of the 666 donors and used that subset as a discovery cohort. Among about 390 genotyped donors of the cohort, an average of about 240,000 unique TCR beta nucleotide sequences were sequenced per donor, roughly a sixth of them non-productive. In addition to the first cohort of 500 to 850 subjects, a separate validation cohort of approximately 130 different subjects was used. Rather than drawing on any new phenotypic data, the later analysis identified candidate immune exposures from TCR beta sequences and the way those sequences occurred across donors. In an earlier analysis of roughly 600 of the donors, high-throughput TCR beta sequencing was used to judge whether each TCR beta V gene segment behaved as functional or pseudogenic. Alongside the repertoire data, information on donor age, sex, ethnicity and CMV serostatus was compiled. HLA typing covered class I and class II loci at four-digit resolution. Four to six DR-DQ haplotypes were handled as single units for association and clustering because linkage in the cohort was strong. The study used immunosequencing to profile the T cell repertoires of approximately 650 subjects and linked those repertoires to cytomegalovirus serostatus. The number of typed donors differed by locus: 629-630 for A, B, C, DRB1 and DQB1; roughly 510 for DQA1; approximately 610 for DPA1; and around 450 for DPB1. An early release that covered roughly 600 HLA-typed donors contained about 290 gigabases of sequencing data and tens of millions of unique TCR sequences. The genetic ancestry cluster associated with self-reported Caucasian donors included 80% to 90% of the 398 genotyped donors. Broad study findings and their caveats: Correlated functional status among segregating V segments might reflect linkage disequilibrium, but an unknown experimental factor could not be ruled out. A later analysis reported that several top co-occurrence clusters appeared linked to parvovirus B19, influenza, CMV and Epstein-Barr virus. In a later analysis, TCR association rates were found to vary across HLA loci, with the most associated TCRs seen for DRB1 alleles and the fewest for HLA-C alleles. The cohort was sequenced for TCR beta chains only, and without alpha or paired-chain data the features that could be detected were limited. According to the authors, the approach could potentially be generalized to other disease states and immunological phenotypes. Broadly in line with IMGT annotations, most TCR beta V segments showed up in productive rearrangements about 90% or about 30% of the time in an earlier analysis of around 600 of the donors. The study listed 150 to 200 TCR beta chains as associated with cytomegalovirus. Because counts were too low, seventeen rarely observed V segments, including chromosome 9 orphons, were left out of the earlier analysis of 587 of the donors. Assigning TCR associations to individual alleles was difficult when HLA alleles, especially DR and DQ, strongly co-occurred. The classifier was reported to diagnose cytomegalovirus status with high specificity and sensitivity in both the original cohort and the validation cohort. Roughly uniform sequencing depth across donors was assumed in presence/absence analyses, although this assumption may not hold. Because HLA typing was unavailable for some donors at each locus, only the typed subset was used in association tests. A later analysis found that most CMV-associated TCR beta chains appeared HLA-restricted, with HLA associations seemingly driven largely by CMV exposure. In vitro tests confirmed that three of the cytomegalovirus-associated TCR beta chains recognize cytomegalovirus antigens. The 87-base-pair reads could not distinguish some IMGT-functional V segments, including TRBV6-2 and TRBV6-3, so those segments were excluded. The sequencing pipeline was judged likely to have produced a cluster of highly shared sequence variants as a technical artifact. A later analysis found that HLA-associated TCR beta chains were more clonally expanded and had lower generation probabilities than equally common non-associated chains. A further reported finding was that TCR beta sequences accurately predicted the HLA-A and HLA-B alleles for most subjects in the first cohort. A later analysis associated about 17,000 TCR beta sequences with specific HLA alleles at a false discovery rate of 0.05. Most TCR sequences were seen in very few donors, while some public TCRs were found in many individuals. V-gene and J-gene trimming of TCR beta chains was associated with a missense DCLRE1C variant in a later genetic analysis, and the association was replicated in an independent cohort. Immune exposure information for the cohort was limited to CMV serostatus. Compared with the approximately 720-donor mean, donors in an Asian-associated ancestry cluster had fewer N-insertions in productive TCRs, according to a later genetic analysis.

As for this clone: The specificity of this receptor is unknown. No base-level quality is on record; no much larger clone is a single base apart.

Preparation of the library involved the immunoSEQ multiplex PCR assay. For the multiplex PCR, a mixture combining 60 forward primers for TCR Vbeta segments and 13 reverse primers for TCR Jbeta segments was used. The CDR3 region of rearranged TCR beta genes was amplified from genomic DNA with a multiplex PCR assay. The Illumina HiSeq System was used to sequence the amplified TCR beta libraries as 87-base-pair reads. From the authors' description of their analysis: In a later analysis, around 80 million unique TCR beta chains were counted across the approximately 640 repertoires, and roughly 11 million of these chains were shared by at least two donors. To remove PCR and sequencing errors, raw reads were error-corrected and collapsed into unique sequences using a nearest-neighbor algorithm that merged closely related sequences. To assign V, D and J gene segments, CDR3 sequences were aligned to IMGT reference sequences. For a sequence to be retained, a match of at least six nucleotides was required to both a V gene segment and a J gene segment. Rearrangements were classified as productive when the CDR3 lacked stop codons and remained in frame with V and J, and all other rearrangements were classified as non-productive. Following IMGT convention, CDR3 was defined as the stretch from the second conserved V-encoded cysteine to the conserved J-encoded phenylalanine. The earlier analysis of a few hundred of the donors excluded sequences that lacked an unambiguous match to a single V gene segment. An earlier analysis of roughly 590 of the donors called V segments functional above 56.7% productive rearrangements and segregating when the between-donor standard deviation exceeded 5%. To diagnose cytomegalovirus status from the catalog of TCR beta chain sequences, a statistical classification framework was built. A later analysis assigned V and J genes by comparing TCR nucleotide sequences with IMGT/GENE-DB human TR gene sequences. The TCRdist pipeline was used in a later analysis to assign CDR3 sequences and most-parsimonious VDJ recombination scenarios. In a later analysis, each TCR beta chain was defined by its CDR3 amino acid sequence together with its V-gene family, and reads lacking a unique V-gene family were excluded. In a later analysis, some 600 highly shared, low-generation-probability nucleotide sequences were removed to address suspected cross-contamination and a sequencing artifact. For each public chain, a later analysis derived a clonal expansion index from normalized ranks of inferred template counts within each repertoire. A later analysis computed generation probabilities with a VDJ recombination model fitted to out-of-frame rearrangements, and checked the results against IGoR. In a later analysis, hypergeometric tests were used to score TCR-TCR, TCR-HLA and TCR-CMV co-occurrence, with a repertoire-size bias correction applied to TCR pairs. False discovery rates were estimated in a later analysis by permuting HLA or CMV assignments 20 times. In a later analysis, co-occurring TCRs were grouped using DBSCAN, with TCRdist sequence similarity added in when clustering inside HLA-allele-positive subsets. Repertoires with fewer than 30,000 or more than 120,000 public chains, plus five repertoires with anomalous nucleotide sharing, were excluded from co-occurrence clustering. TCRdb obtained this table from immuneACCESS and retained in-frame rearrangements with V and J assigned. These tables miss some clones; where compared with another copy, unresolved V genes account for less than half of the shortfall, and the remainder is unexplained. V and J calls and clone size are given by that table; D and trimming were obtained from the DNA. For this sample there are 160,000 or so clones; approximately 80% appear just once. The top ten hold 8.5% to 10% of the sample.

At the junction V is shortened by 0 bases and J by 2 bases, with 10 bases in between. The cysteine opens and the phenylalanine closes a CDR3 of 15 amino acids. Here the CDR3 DNA is all that survives: 45 bases in frame from base 1. As encoded in the germline V gene (reference sequence), CDR1 is WNHNN while CDR2 is SYGVQD. The cohort consisted of 670 or so healthy bone marrow donors. At the time of sampling, all cohort members were nominally healthy, though unrecorded immune exposures were likely present. The donor was CMV seropositive and belonged to the group of around 300 seropositive cohort members. Every donor gave a peripheral blood sample, and the peripheral blood mononuclear cells from that sample were used for TCR beta sequencing. Genomic DNA was extracted from the blood cell samples with the Qiagen DNeasy Blood Extraction Kit.

The sequencing sample was made of PBMCs. The sequence was obtained from a man between 18 and 29 years old in good health and CMV-seropositive. This receptor chain uses TRBV10-1 and TRBJ2-5, with a tentative D gene TRBD2 over 5 matching bases. The nucleotides are TGCGCCAGCAGTGAGTCGAATGGGGAGCAAGAGACCCAGTACTTC. The encoded protein is CASSESNGEQETQYF.